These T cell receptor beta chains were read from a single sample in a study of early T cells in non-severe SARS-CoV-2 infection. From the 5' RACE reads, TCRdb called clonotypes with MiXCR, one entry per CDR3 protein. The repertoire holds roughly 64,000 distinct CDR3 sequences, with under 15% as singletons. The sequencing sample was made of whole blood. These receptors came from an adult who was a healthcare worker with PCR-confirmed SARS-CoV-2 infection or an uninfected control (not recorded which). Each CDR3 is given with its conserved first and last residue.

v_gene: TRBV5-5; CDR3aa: CASSPITGGEDTQYF
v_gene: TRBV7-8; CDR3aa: CASSLVTVTYEQYF
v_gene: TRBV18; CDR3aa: CASSGDKDSPLHF
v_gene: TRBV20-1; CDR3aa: CSARDLQNNEKLFF
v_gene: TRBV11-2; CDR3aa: CASSLRNEQFF
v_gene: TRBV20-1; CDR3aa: CSGVDSGGSDEQFF
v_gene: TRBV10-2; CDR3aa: CASTPLGGLEGYTF
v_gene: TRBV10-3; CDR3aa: CAISVGQGASEQYF
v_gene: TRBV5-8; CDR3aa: CASSVGLAGKRTGELFF
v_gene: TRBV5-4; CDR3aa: CASSLFFSYEQYF
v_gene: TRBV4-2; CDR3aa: CASSQEPGLAGGDTQYF
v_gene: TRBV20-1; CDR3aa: CSASLGQGGYEQYF
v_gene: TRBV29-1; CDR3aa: CSGTSTGNTIYF
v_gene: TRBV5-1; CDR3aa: CASSDKTGTGGLDEQFF
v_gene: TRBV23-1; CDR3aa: CASSQSGTPDEYEQYF
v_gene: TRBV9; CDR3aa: CASSVEGTGGPWAEAFF
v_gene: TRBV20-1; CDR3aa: CSARSTEQETQYF
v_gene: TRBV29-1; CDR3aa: CSGTGGSYEQYF
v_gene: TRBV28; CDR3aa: CATNSGPYGYTF
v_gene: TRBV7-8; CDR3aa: CASSLGGNSPLHF
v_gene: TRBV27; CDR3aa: CASSPQGAYTYEQYF
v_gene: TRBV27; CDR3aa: CASSGRGAGAFF
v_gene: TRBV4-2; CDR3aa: CASSQSEVSAEKLFF
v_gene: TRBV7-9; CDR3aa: CASSLAPSGTSNQPQHF
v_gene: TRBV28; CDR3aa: CASSYFLPGQQTNSPLHF
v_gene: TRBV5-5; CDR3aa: CASSLGDSSYNSPLHF
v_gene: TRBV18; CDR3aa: CASSPGGLGYTF
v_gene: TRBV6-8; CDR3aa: CAEINSSYNSPLHF